This TCR beta chain is from a study of HIV-infected patients and healthy controls (dated by TCRdb to the mid-2010s). Regarding the study in general: CD4 counts rose modestly but significantly in about 90% of the 16 patients after three months of therapy, yet stayed below normal ranges. CD8 counts did not change consistently during early therapy, while the CD4:CD8 ratio increased slightly. Viral load fell below detection in about 70% of the 16 patients by the second bleed and in all patients following a further year of therapy. Relative to controls, total CDR3 counts per chain did not differ significantly, and patients lacked overall T-cell lymphocytopenia. The study asked whether deep sequencing of the TCR repertoire from small blood samples of HIV patients could detect immune perturbation and reconstitution. The full study reports these points: The dynamics of distinct T-cell subpopulations could not be separated, and sequencing depth was restricted, because whole blood was used. Differing numbers of distinct sequences in patients and controls hindered comparison, and size-matching assigned excessive weight to rare events in the HIV-infected data. Both the Jaccard index and the count of highly shared sequences showed that healthy controls shared more CDR3s between individuals than HIV+ patients did. Compared with untreated HIV+ repertoires, healthy control repertoires had roughly threefold more distinct CDR3s and higher Shannon diversity. HLA typing of donors was not performed in the study. Pairing of alpha and beta chains was not determined in the samples. HIV-infected repertoires had significantly higher mean Gini indices than controls, possibly reflecting oligoclonality. In size-matched repertoire data, the apparent post-therapy recovery of the Gini index in HIV-infected patients was not replicated. The therapy captured by the treated samples lasted only approximately 3 months, arguably too short a period to observe immune reconstitution given low adult thymic output. MAIT cell alpha-chain CDR3s were present at high frequency in healthy controls but severely depleted in HIV+ repertoires. During therapy, HIV-associated CDR3s significantly decreased in frequency, while CMV-associated CDR3s did not change significantly, though most became more frequent. Processing was restricted to sixteen HIV-infected individuals, which the authors judged to be a major constraint on the generalizability of the findings. Significantly different mean usage between HIV-infected patients and controls was observed for eight alpha and eight beta V genes. The observed differences in diversity were not explained by the slight differences in age and sex profiles between the study cohorts.

After antiretroviral therapy began, follow-up blood was collected from HIV-infected patients roughly three months, about 14 weeks, later. Whole blood was used without cell fractionation, so all unsorted peripheral T cells were reflected in the repertoire. For RNA extraction, approximately 2.5 ml of peripheral blood was collected into Tempus tubes. Enrollment excluded patients who had febrile or AIDS-related illness, tumors, hepatitis B or C coinfection, immunomodulatory therapy, recent vaccination or treatment interruptions. Residual genomic DNA was removed with the TURBO-DNase kit and globin mRNA was depleted with GLOBINclear. As encoded in the germline V gene, CDR1 is SQVTM while CDR2 is ANQGSEA. Its CDR3 holds 15 amino acids, cysteine through phenylalanine. Only CDR3 DNA is held: 45 bases, read in frame from base 1. Relative to germline, V is missing 5 bases and J is missing 6 bases, with 10 bases of the junction outside any gene match.

Using SuperScript III with primers targeting the alpha and beta constant regions, 500 to 550 ng of RNA was reverse transcribed. Separate libraries for the alpha and beta chains were generated through chain-specific third strand synthesis that incorporated multiplexing indices. The protocol used a single primer pair to amplify all rearrangements within a chain, which avoided primer bias, and attached molecular barcodes to each cDNA molecule. T4 RNA Ligase 1 joined purified cDNA to a 5' RACE adapter that carried a random hexamer and the SP2 sequencing primer site. With slow temperature ramps used to favor optimal annealing, second strand synthesis was primed from the SP2 site with Phusion polymerase. Each molecule's 12-nucleotide barcode consisted of two random hexamer sequences, both added before amplification and joined together. P5 and P7 adapter elements plus a second index were added in a short first PCR, which was followed by a 23-cycle amplification PCR with P5s and P7 primers. A total of roughly 30 PCR cycles were applied to the libraries, which were quantified on a Qubit, sized on a Bioanalyzer, and diluted to roughly 4.4 nM. Normalized libraries were sequenced on an Illumina MiSeq with 2 x 250 paired-end kits. MinElute columns were the means by which the reverse transcription reactions were cleaned up, and the reactions were eluted into approximately 10 ul Tris-Cl. Adapter ligations ran for 23 hours at 16 degrees C and were afterwards cleaned with AMPure XP beads at a 1:1 ratio. As for how the authors treated the data: Demultiplexed FASTQ files were processed with a modified Decombinator by which V, J, insert and barcode information was output. Sequences sharing a barcode but differing from the dominant sequence were discarded as errors, and barcodes clustered at Levenshtein distance 3 were counted to estimate original cDNA molecules. Downstream analyses used R packages ineq, vegan, igraph and RCytoscape, with IMGT nomenclature and CDR3 definitions. V gene usage was computed over distinct sequences, each TCR counted once to avoid skew from clonal expansion. Whenever two unique CDR3 amino acid sequences within a donor differed by a single Levenshtein edit, similarity networks linked them. Published HIV-specific CDR3s (around 99 alpha, 600 to 800 beta) and CMV-specific CDR3s (fewer than 14 alpha, under 300 beta) were assembled and queried against the repertoires. Lower sequence numbers were not the cause of the decreased diversity in patients, as random subsampling to size-matched repertoires showed. The raw public reads went through TCRdb reprocessing: fastp at Q25, MiXCR clone calling, in-frame beta chains kept. When rows share a CDR3 protein, they turn into one entry using the most common DNA and genes. The V and J calls were not made by the authors but by TCRdb's processing. The sample table shows 5,500 to 8,000 distinct CDR3 sequences, and over 9.5% are seen once. The ten top clones hold around 20% of the sample.

The table lists this clonotype with many counts. This receptor's antigen is unknown. Within one base of it there is no much larger clone, and no base qualities were kept. The sample consisted of blood, taken during antiretroviral therapy. The clonotype was recovered from an adult with HIV infection. The sequence joins TRBV29-1 to TRBJ1-5; 10 bases in between match TRBD1. The bases read TGCAGCGTTTCTTCGACAGGGGGCTTAGGTCAGCCCCAGCATTTT. It is translated as CSVSSTGGLGQPQHF. Reference TRBV29-1 and TRBJ1-5 genes cover what lies past the CDR3, so the full variable domain is SAVISQKPSRDICQRGTSLTIQCQVDSQVTMMFWYRQQPGQSLTLIATANQGSEATYESGFVIDKFPISRPNLTFSTLTVSNMSPEDSSIYLCSVSSTGGLGQPQHFGDGTRLSIL.